Following are 16 T cell receptor beta chains from one sample sequenced in a study of T-cell memory formation after mild COVID-19. A single record per CDR3 protein comes from TCRdb applying MiXCR to the 5' RACE reads. The sample consists of around 62,000 distinct CDR3 sequences, roughly a quarter of them appearing once. Sequences were obtained from PBMCs or a T cell subset sorted from them (not recorded which). Every receptor here comes from a man younger than 35 who had mild COVID-19 (a few samples of this study predate the infection). Cell type and time point are not known.

This chain links TRBV7-9 with TRBJ2-6; a weak D match, TRBD2 (5 bases). Trimming stripped 6 bases from V and 2 bases from J, with 5 bases between. Looked up from germline, CDR1 is SEHNR and CDR2 is FQNEAQ (reference sequence). The CDR3 is 13 residues long. Written as DNA, the CDR3 is TGTGCCAGCAGGGAGGCTGGGGCCAACGTCCTGACTTTC. Translated, it gives CASREAGANVLTF.

The V and J genes are TRBV9 and TRBJ1-5; D gene ambiguous. Germline assignment: CDR1 SGDLS and CDR2 YYNGEE. The CDR3 is 12 amino acids. V was trimmed by 3 bases and J by 4 bases, leaving 5 bases between them. CDR3 nucleotide sequence: TGTGCCAGCAGCGGCGGGAATCAGCCCCAGCATTTT. As protein: CASSGGNQPQHF.

V usage is TRBV4-2 and J usage is TRBJ2-3, with 9 nucleotides matching TRBD2. V was pared by 0 bases and J by 0 bases, with 4 bases of the junction left unmatched. Germline V gene sequence: CDR1 LGHNA, CDR2 YNFKEQ. CDR3 length equals 17 residues. The CDR3 DNA follows: TGTGCCAGCAGCCAAGATCCCGGGACTAGCAGCACAGATACGCAGTATTTT. Translated, it gives CASSQDPGTSSTDTQYF.

The gene calls are TRBV25-1 and TRBJ2-7, with a weak D call TRBD1 (6 bases). The CDR3 loop spans 15 amino acids. In germline, CDR1 is MGHDK, CDR2 SYGVNS. The V end was cut by 5 bases, the J end by 2 bases, with 16 bases between. The CDR3 sequence: CASSLSTGPPYEQYV. The CDR3 bases are TGTGCCAGCAGTTTATCCACAGGGCCCCCCTACGAGCAGTACGTC.

This clonotype was seen only a few times. The chain employs TRBV7-2 and TRBJ2-7, with D perhaps TRBD1 (7 bases). V lost 5 bases and J 6 bases, leaving 17 bases between the germline ends. The V gene's germline CDR1 is SGHTA and CDR2 FQGNSA. The CDR3 spans 14 residues. The CDR3, as DNA: TGTGCCAGCAGCCCACAGGGGAGGCTCTCCGAGCAGTACGTC. Amino acids: CASSPQGRLSEQYV.

The rearrangement joins TRBV7-6 to TRBJ1-1, with D unresolved. The V end lost 8 bases, the J end lost 0 bases, and 7 bases lay between the germline ends. The germline CDR1 and CDR2 sequences are SGHVS and FNYEAQ. The CDR3 runs 12 residues. CDR3 protein: CASGSVNTEAFF. The CDR3 nucleotides are TGTGCCAGCGGATCGGTGAACACTGAAGCTTTCTTT.

This clonotype was seen only a few times. The chain employs TRBV5-1 and TRBJ2-1; TRBD2 might be the D (5 bases). The CDR3 is 15 amino acids. Germline loops: CDR1 SGHRS, CDR2 YFSETQ. Trimming left V 0 bases short and J 4 bases short, with 11 bases between. The CDR3 sequence: CASSLAERRYNEQFF. CDR3 DNA sequence: TGCGCCAGCAGCTTGGCCGAGCGGCGATACAATGAGCAGTTCTTC.

This clonotype was found a few times. V is TRBV12-3 or TRBV12-4 and J is TRBJ2-7, with D hard to call. The ends were cut back, 3 bases at V and 3 bases at J, with 6 bases in the middle. CDR3 length: 12 residues. In DNA form, the CDR3 reads TGTGCCAGCAGTTTTTGGGGCTACGAGCAGTACTTC. It translates to CASSFWGYEQYF.

J is TRBJ2-3 and V is TRBV18, with D uncertain. The V end was cut by 3 bases, the J end by 1 base, with 11 bases between. The CDR3 spans 15 residues. Germline values: CDR1 KGHSH, CDR2 LQKENI. CDR3 DNA sequence: TGTGCCAGCTCACCGGTCGGGCCAGGCACAGATACGCAGTATTTT. Translation: CASSPVGPGTDTQYF.

This chain uses TRBV6-5 with TRBJ1-2; tentatively, D is TRBD1 (5 bases). Looked up from germline, CDR1 is MNHEY and CDR2 is SVGAGI. The V end was cut by 0 bases, the J end by 2 bases, with 10 bases between. This CDR3 comprises 15 residues. As DNA, the CDR3 is TGTGCCAGCAGTTACTCCGGGCAGGGCAACTATGGCTACACCTTC. Amino acid sequence: CASSYSGQGNYGYTF.

By its share, this clonotype is medium-sized. This chain connects TRBV6-4 to TRBJ2-3; TRBD2 matches at 11 bases. Trimming at V came to 3 bases and at J to 1 base, leaving 0 bases not matched to a gene. CDR1 is MRHNA and CDR2 is SNTAGT in the germline V gene. This CDR3 has 15 amino acids. The CDR3 nucleotides are TGTGCCAGCAGTGAGACTAGCGGGGGCACAGATACGCAGTATTTT. Translating gives CASSETSGGTDTQYF.

J is TRBJ1-1 and V is TRBV5-8; TRBD1 might be the D (5 bases). Germline loops: CDR1 SGHTS, CDR2 YDEGEE. The CDR3 length is 14 residues. V was clipped by 4 bases and J by 3 bases, with 13 bases between them. Written as DNA, the CDR3 is TGTGCCAGCAGCCGCAGGGTCTCGTACACTGAAGCTTTCTTT. The encoded protein is CASSRRVSYTEAFF.

The rearrangement links TRBV4-1 to TRBJ2-2; D not resolved. This CDR3 comprises 14 residues. V lost 5 bases and J 0 bases, leaving 7 bases between the germline ends. Germline values: CDR1 MGHRA, CDR2 YSYEKL. As DNA, the CDR3 is TGCGCCAGCAGCACCCGATCGAACACCGGGGAGCTGTTTTTT. Its translation is CASSTRSNTGELFF.

This clonotype was counted a few times. The chain joins TRBV5-1 to TRBJ2-7, with 7 bases aligning to TRBD1. The CDR3 consists of 13 residues. The V gene's germline CDR1 is SGHRS and CDR2 YFSETQ. Losses at the gene ends were 4 bases for V and 7 bases for J; bases not matched to a gene: 8. CDR3 region: CASSPTGMEEQYV. In nucleotides, the CDR3 is TGCGCCAGCAGCCCGACAGGGATGGAAGAGCAGTACGTC.

This clonotype has more than one count but fewer than ten. The chain recombines TRBV15 with TRBJ2-7, with TRBD1 identical over 7 bases. With 3 bases clipped from V and 2 bases from J, the junction kept 4 bases outside the gene matches. This CDR3 has 14 residues. CDR1 is LNHNV, CDR2 YYDKDF, per germline (reference sequence). The CDR3, as DNA: TGTGCCACCAGCAGGCAGGGGGAACCCTACGAGCAGTACTTC. Translated: CATSRQGEPYEQYF.

This chain uses TRBV9 with TRBJ1-5; possible D gene TRBD1, 6 bases. Germline CDR1 is SGDLS and CDR2 is YYNGEE. V was clipped by 3 bases and J by 0 bases, with 7 bases between them. This CDR3 spans 14 amino acids. The CDR3 nucleotides read TGTGCCAGCAGCGGGACAGTTAGCAATCAGCCCCAGCATTTT. Translating it yields CASSGTVSNQPQHF.